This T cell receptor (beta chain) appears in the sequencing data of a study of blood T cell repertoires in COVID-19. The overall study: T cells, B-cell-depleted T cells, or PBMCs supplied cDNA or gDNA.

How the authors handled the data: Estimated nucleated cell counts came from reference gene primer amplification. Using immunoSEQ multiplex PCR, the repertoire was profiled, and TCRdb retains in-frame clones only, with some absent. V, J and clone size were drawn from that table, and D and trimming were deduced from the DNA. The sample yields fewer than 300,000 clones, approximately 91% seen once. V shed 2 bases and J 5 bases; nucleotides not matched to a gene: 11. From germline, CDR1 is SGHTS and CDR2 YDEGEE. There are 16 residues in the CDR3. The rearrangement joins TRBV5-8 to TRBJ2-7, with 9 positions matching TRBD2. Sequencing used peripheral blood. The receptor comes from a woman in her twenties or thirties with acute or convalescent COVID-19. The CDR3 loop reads CASSFDSGSSRDEQYF. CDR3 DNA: TGTGCCAGCAGCTTCGATAGCGGGAGCTCCCGGGACGAGCAGTACTTC.